Below are 25 T cell receptor beta chains sequenced from a single sample in a study of vaccination effects on CD4 cells after COVID-19. No antigen has been assigned to these receptors. The assay was immunoSEQ multiplex PCR, and TCRdb's table has in-frame clones only and misses some. This table holds fewer than 25,000 clones, 68% found once. Sequencing was preceded by expansion of antigen-specific CD4+ T cells with viral peptide pools in the ViraFEST assay. With 10 to 11 days of culture completed, CD4+ T cells were isolated. Absence of prior SARS-CoV-2 infection characterized the vaccine recipients, who showed negative nucleocapsid antibodies. The material sequenced was CD4+ T cells from PBMCs cultured with HCoV-NL63 spike peptides, taken before COVID-19 vaccination. The receptors here all came from a human donor who received a COVID-19 vaccine.

V usage is TRBV6-5 and J usage is TRBJ2-3; D may be TRBD2 (5 bases). Deletions cut 7 bases from V and 0 bases from J, with 11 bases between. CDR1 and CDR2 from the germline V gene are MNHEY and SVGAGI. CDR3 length: 14 residues. The chain's CDR3 is CASIPTTSTDTQYF. CDR3 nucleotide sequence: TGTGCCAGCATTCCGACTACTAGCACAGATACGCAGTATTTT.

V usage is TRBV30 and J usage is TRBJ1-6, with D possibly TRBD1 on 6 matching bases. CDR1 and CDR2 from the germline V gene are GTSNPN and SVGIG (reference sequence). The CDR3 totals 14 residues. The V and J ends lost 1 base and 14 bases respectively, with 18 bases between them. CDR3 coding DNA: TGTGCCTGGAGTGCCCACCTGGGGGAGGGGGCCCTCCACTTT. Translating it yields CAWSAHLGEGALHF.

The chain links TRBV30 to TRBJ1-1; D remains unclear. The CDR3 contains 12 residues. Trimming stripped 0 bases from V and 7 bases from J, with 9 bases between. The germline gives CDR1 GTSNPN, CDR2 SVGIG (reference sequence). The CDR3 region has the DNA TGTGCCTGGAGTGTATCGGAAGTTGAAGCTTTCTTT. Amino acid sequence: CAWSVSEVEAFF.

CDR3 in amino acids: CASYRTGDNIQYF. DNA for the CDR3: TGTGCCAGCTACAGGACAGGGGATAACATTCAGTACTTC. V usage is TRBV5-4 and J usage is TRBJ2-4; 9 bases match TRBD1. The CDR3 has 13 residues. Trimming took 7 bases from V and 7 from J; bases not matched to a gene: 6. Germline CDR1 reads SGHNT; CDR2 reads YYREEE (reference sequence).

The chain carries TRBV7-9 and TRBJ2-5, with D unclear. The CDR3 is made up of 12 amino acids. The V gene lost 1 base and the J gene lost 5 bases, with 5 bases spanning the gap. The germline V gene encodes CDR1 SEHNR and CDR2 FQNEAQ (reference sequence). CDR3: CASSLGMETQYF. In nucleotides, the CDR3 is TGTGCCAGCAGCTTAGGGATGGAGACCCAGTACTTC. Complete variable domain (other parts from reference TRBV7-9 and TRBJ2-5): DTGVSQNPRHKITKRGQNVTFRCDPISEHNRLYWYRQTLGQGPEFLTYFQNEAQLEKSRLLSDRFSAERPKGSFSTLEIQRTEQGDSAMYLCASSLGMETQYFGPGTRLLVL.

CDR3 protein: CASSVTPTGVDYGYTF. The DNA of the CDR3 is TGTGCCAGCAGCGTAACCCCGACAGGGGTGGACTATGGCTACACCTTC. The V gene is TRBV9, the J gene TRBJ1-2; 8 bases align to TRBD1. V lost 1 base, J lost 3 bases, and 8 bases stayed unmatched. The CDR3 runs 16 residues. Looked up from germline, CDR1 is SGDLS and CDR2 is YYNGEE.

The J gene is TRBJ1-5, the V gene TRBV27, with D possibly TRBD1 on 6 matching bases. CDR3 length: 15 amino acids. V lost 10 bases, J lost 4 bases, and 20 bases lay in between. Germline V lookup: CDR1 MNHEY, CDR2 SMNVEV (reference sequence). CDR3 nucleotide sequence: TGTGCCACCCAGGTTGCAGGGGTTGTTAATCAGCCCCAGCATTTT. Amino acid sequence: CATQVAGVVNQPQHF.

For the CDR3, the DNA is TGTGCCAGCCGACCCAGGGGGCCCGCAGATACGCAGTATTTT. Amino acid sequence: CASRPRGPADTQYF. The V and J genes are TRBV7-9 and TRBJ2-3; 8 positions agree with TRBD1. There are 14 residues in the CDR3. Germline trimming cut 8 bases from V and 4 bases from J; bases unmatched to any gene: 8. Germline CDR1 SEHNR, CDR2 FQNEAQ (reference sequence).

This clone was counted between two and nine times. This chain joins TRBV24-1 and TRBJ1-2; D unclear. Germline assignment: CDR1 KGHDR and CDR2 SFDVKD. The CDR3 loop spans 14 amino acids. The ends were cut back, 3 bases at V and 4 bases at J, with 11 bases in the middle. CDR3 DNA sequence: TGTGCCACCAGTGATGTTAGAAACCCCTATGGCTACACCTTC. Protein product: CATSDVRNPYGYTF.

This clone was recorded a few times. The CDR3 here is CASSPGRQGGSGYTF. The CDR3 DNA is TGTGCCAGCTCACCAGGGAGACAGGGGGGTTCGGGCTACACCTTC. J is TRBJ1-2 and V is TRBV18; 9 bases are shared with TRBD1. Trimming took 2 bases from V and 8 from J; bases not matched to a gene: 9. CDR3 length: 15 amino acids. Per the germline V gene, CDR1 is KGHSH and CDR2 is LQKENI.

V usage is TRBV19 and J usage is TRBJ2-2; a possible D gene is TRBD1 (5 bases). V was trimmed by 4 bases and J by 5 bases, leaving 11 bases between them. Germline V gene lookup returns CDR1 LNHDA and CDR2 SQIVND (reference sequence). The CDR3 covers 14 residues. The chain's CDR3 is CASSKKQETGELFF. CDR3 DNA: TGTGCCAGTAGTAAGAAACAGGAAACCGGGGAGCTGTTTTTT.

This clone was seen more than once but under ten times. Here the CDR3 reads CASSVVGSVDETQYF. CDR3 nucleotide sequence: TGTGCCAGCAGCGTAGTTGGGAGTGTGGATGAGACCCAGTACTTC. J is TRBJ2-5 and V is TRBV9, with D possibly TRBD2 on 5 matching bases. CDR1 is SGDLS, CDR2 YYNGEE, per germline. The CDR3 contains 15 residues. V dropped 0 bases and J dropped 5 bases, with 14 bases sitting between them. Combining the CDR3 with reference TRBV9 and TRBJ2-5 gives the whole variable domain DSGVTQTPKHLITATGQRVTLRCSPRSGDLSVYWYQQSLDQGLQFLIQYYNGEERAKGNILERFSAQQFPDLHSELNLSSLELGDSALYFCASSVVGSVDETQYFGPGTRLLVL.

This clone was counted once. The chain uses TRBV29-1 and TRBJ2-5, with 8 positions matching TRBD1. The J segment lost 0 bases and the V segment lost 7 bases, leaving 4 bases of the junction unmatched. The CDR3 runs to 13 residues. The V gene's germline CDR1 is SQVTM and CDR2 ANQGSEA. The chain's CDR3 is CSGRGPNQETQYF. The DNA of the CDR3 is TGCAGCGGCAGGGGGCCCAACCAAGAGACCCAGTACTTC. Full variable domain (outside the CDR3, taken from reference TRBV29-1 and TRBJ2-5): SAVISQKPSRDICQRGTSLTIQCQVDSQVTMMFWYRQQPGQSLTLIATANQGSEATYESGFVIDKFPISRPNLTFSTLTVSNMSPEDSSIYLCSGRGPNQETQYFGPGTRLLVL.

The chain is built from TRBV19 and TRBJ2-3; 7 nucleotides align to TRBD1. From germline, CDR1 is LNHDA and CDR2 SQIVND (reference sequence). CDR3 length: 15 residues. V trimming: 5 bases; J trimming: 2 bases; junction bases outside the gene matches: 7. CDR3 in DNA: TGTGCCAGTAGTGTTCGACAGGGCCCCACAGATACGCAGTATTTT. Protein: CASSVRQGPTDTQYF. The whole variable domain, filled in from reference TRBV19 and TRBJ2-3, reads DGGITQSPKYLFRKEGQNVTLSCEQNLNHDAMYWYRQDPGQGLRLIYYSQIVNDFQKGDIAEGYSVSREKKESFPLTVTSAQKNPTAFYLCASSVRQGPTDTQYFGPGTRLTVL.

Notes on this clone: This specimen includes other DNA sequences encoding the same CDR3. This chain links TRBV5-1 with TRBJ2-1; D perhaps matches TRBD2 (6 bases). V was clipped by 2 bases and J by 0 bases, with 12 bases between them. The CDR3 sequence is 16 residues long. Germline lookup yields CDR1 SGHRS and CDR2 YFSETQ. The CDR3: CASSLAGDSSYNEQFF. The DNA of the CDR3 is TGCGCCAGCAGCTTAGCGGGCGACAGCTCCTACAATGAGCAGTTCTTC.

This clone was seen only a few times. This chain connects TRBV28 to TRBJ1-5, with D tentatively TRBD1 (5 bases). V was clipped by 4 bases and J by 5 bases, with 15 bases between them. This CDR3 spans 15 amino acids. In germline, CDR1 is MDHEN, CDR2 SYDVKM. CDR3 in DNA: TGTGCCAGCAGTTCCCTAGCAGGGCCAGATCAGCCCCAGCATTTT. Translated, it gives CASSSLAGPDQPQHF.

This clone was counted a single time. This rearrangement joins TRBV29-1 to TRBJ1-3, with TRBD1 matching 7 bases. This CDR3 is 15 amino acids long. V was clipped by 4 bases and J by 0 bases; unmatched bases: 6. Germline assignment: CDR1 SQVTM and CDR2 ANQGSEA. The CDR3 loop is CSVGDSPNSGNTIYF. The CDR3 nucleotides read TGCAGCGTTGGGGACAGTCCCAACTCTGGAAACACCATATATTTT.

J is TRBJ2-2 and V is TRBV6-5; D not certain. Trimming removed 10 bases at V and 3 bases at J, with 12 bases between. Germline loops: CDR1 MNHEY, CDR2 SVGAGI. This CDR3 is built from 13 residues. Written as DNA, the CDR3 is TGTGCCACCCGGTTCAGCGACACCGGGGAGCTGTTTTTT. Residues: CATRFSDTGELFF.

This clone was detected only once. This chain uses TRBV4-1 with TRBJ2-7, with TRBD1 matching 9 bases. The V gene's germline CDR1 is MGHRA and CDR2 YSYEKL. With 1 base clipped from V and 3 bases from J, the junction kept 7 bases outside the gene matches. The CDR3 runs to 16 residues. The DNA for the CDR3 is TGCGCCAGCAGCCAAGCCTTTGACAGGGGGTACTACGAGCAGTACTTC. This sequence encodes CASSQAFDRGYYEQYF.

This clone has only one observation. V is TRBV9 and J is TRBJ1-6; maybe TRBD1 (5 bases). Germline lookup yields CDR1 SGDLS and CDR2 YYNGEE. Trimming took 3 bases from V and 8 from J, leaving 18 bases between them. The CDR3 loop spans 16 amino acids. CDR3 sequence reads: CASSAPGGGTHSPLHF. The CDR3 nucleotides read TGTGCCAGCAGCGCCCCCGGGGGAGGGACCCATTCACCCCTCCACTTT.

The rearrangement uses TRBV10-3 and TRBJ2-7; tentatively, D is TRBD2 (5 bases). Germline CDR1 reads ENHRY; CDR2 reads SYGVKD. The V gene lost 10 bases and the J gene lost 3 bases, with 13 bases spanning the gap. This CDR3 spans 12 amino acids. The DNA of the CDR3 is TGTGCCAAGGGAGAGACACTCTACGAGCAGTACTTC. Translation gives CAKGETLYEQYF.

This clone was seen a few times. DNA for the CDR3: TGTGCCAGCAGTCAGGCCACCAGTTTTGCCTGGCGGACCGGGGAGCTGTTTTTT. Its protein is CASSQATSFAWRTGELFF. The chain employs TRBV6-6 and TRBJ2-2; no clear D gene. CDR1 and CDR2 (germline): MNHNY, SVGAGI (reference sequence). V was clipped by 5 bases and J by 5 bases, with 24 bases between them. The CDR3 is 18 amino acids.

The V call is TRBV14, the J call TRBJ1-6; D gene ambiguous. CDR3 length: 12 residues. In germline, CDR1 is SGHDN, CDR2 FVKESK. Trimming removed 7 bases at V and 6 bases at J, with 7 bases between. The CDR3 nucleotides read TGTGCCAGCAAGGGAGGTAATTCACCCCTCCACTTT. As protein: CASKGGNSPLHF.

This clone has only a few counts. The chain couples TRBV30 to TRBJ2-2, with 8 bases aligning to TRBD2. Per the germline V gene, CDR1 is GTSNPN and CDR2 is SVGIG (reference sequence). V was pared by 4 bases and J by 6 bases, with 10 bases of the junction left unmatched. The CDR3 spans 15 residues. The CDR3 nucleotides are TGTGCCTGGACCCTCGGCGGGGGGCCGGCCGGGGAGCTGTTTTTT. Translated: CAWTLGGGPAGELFF.

This clone was observed a handful of times. The chain recombines TRBV19 with TRBJ2-7; 8 positions agree with TRBD1. The CDR3 consists of 14 residues. Unmatched junction bases numbered 6, after V lost 6 bases and J lost 2 bases. The germline V gene encodes CDR1 LNHDA and CDR2 SQIVND (reference sequence). CDR3 coding DNA: TGTGCCAGTAGCACAGGGGGTATGGCCTACGAGCAGTACTTC. This encodes CASSTGGMAYEQYF.